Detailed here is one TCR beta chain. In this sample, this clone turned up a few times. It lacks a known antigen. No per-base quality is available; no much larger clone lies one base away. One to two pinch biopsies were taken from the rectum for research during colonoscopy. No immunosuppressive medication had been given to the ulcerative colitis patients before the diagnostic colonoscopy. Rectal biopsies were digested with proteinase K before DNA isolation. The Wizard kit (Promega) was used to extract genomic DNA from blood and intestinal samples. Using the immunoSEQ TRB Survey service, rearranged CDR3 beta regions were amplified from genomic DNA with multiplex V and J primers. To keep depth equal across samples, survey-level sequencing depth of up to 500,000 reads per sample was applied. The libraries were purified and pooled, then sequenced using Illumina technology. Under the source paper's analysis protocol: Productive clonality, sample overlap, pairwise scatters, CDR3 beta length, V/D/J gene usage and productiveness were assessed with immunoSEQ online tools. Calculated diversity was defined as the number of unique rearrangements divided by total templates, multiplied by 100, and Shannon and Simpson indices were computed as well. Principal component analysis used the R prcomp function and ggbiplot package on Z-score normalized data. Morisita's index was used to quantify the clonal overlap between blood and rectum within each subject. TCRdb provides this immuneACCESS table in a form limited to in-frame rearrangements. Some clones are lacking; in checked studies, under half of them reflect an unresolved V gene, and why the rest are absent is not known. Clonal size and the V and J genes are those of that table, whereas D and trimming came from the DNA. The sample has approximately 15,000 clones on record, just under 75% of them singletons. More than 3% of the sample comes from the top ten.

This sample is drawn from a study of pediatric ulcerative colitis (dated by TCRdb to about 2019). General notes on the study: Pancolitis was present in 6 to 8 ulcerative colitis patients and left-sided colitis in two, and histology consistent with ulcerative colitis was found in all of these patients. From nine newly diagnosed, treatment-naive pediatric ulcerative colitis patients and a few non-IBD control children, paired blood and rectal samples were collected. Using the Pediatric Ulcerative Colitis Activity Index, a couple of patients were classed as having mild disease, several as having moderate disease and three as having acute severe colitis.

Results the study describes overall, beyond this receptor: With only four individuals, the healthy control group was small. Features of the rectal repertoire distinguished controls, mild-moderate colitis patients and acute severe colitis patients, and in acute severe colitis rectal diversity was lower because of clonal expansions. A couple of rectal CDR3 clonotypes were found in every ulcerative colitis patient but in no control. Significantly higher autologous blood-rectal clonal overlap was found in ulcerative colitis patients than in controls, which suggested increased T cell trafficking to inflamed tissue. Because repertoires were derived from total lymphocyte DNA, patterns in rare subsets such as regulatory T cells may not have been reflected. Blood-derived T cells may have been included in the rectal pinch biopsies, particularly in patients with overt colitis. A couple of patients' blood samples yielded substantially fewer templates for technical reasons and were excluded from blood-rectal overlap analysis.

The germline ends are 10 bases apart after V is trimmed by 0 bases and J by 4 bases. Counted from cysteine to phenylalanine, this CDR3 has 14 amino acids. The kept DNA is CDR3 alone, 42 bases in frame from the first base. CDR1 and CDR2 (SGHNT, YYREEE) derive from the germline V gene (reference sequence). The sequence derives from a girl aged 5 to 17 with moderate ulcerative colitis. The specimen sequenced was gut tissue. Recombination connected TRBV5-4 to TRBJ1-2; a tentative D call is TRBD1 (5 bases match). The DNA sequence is TGTGCCAGCAGCTTGGGCAGGGAACCCTATGGCTACACCTTC. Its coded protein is CASSLGREPYGYTF. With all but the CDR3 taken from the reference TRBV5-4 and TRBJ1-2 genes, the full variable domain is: ETGVTQSPTHLIKTRGQQVTLRCSSQSGHNTVSWYQQALGQGPQFIFQYYREEENGRGNFPPRFSGLQFPNYSSELNVNALELDDSALYLCASSLGREPYGYTFGSGTRLTVV.